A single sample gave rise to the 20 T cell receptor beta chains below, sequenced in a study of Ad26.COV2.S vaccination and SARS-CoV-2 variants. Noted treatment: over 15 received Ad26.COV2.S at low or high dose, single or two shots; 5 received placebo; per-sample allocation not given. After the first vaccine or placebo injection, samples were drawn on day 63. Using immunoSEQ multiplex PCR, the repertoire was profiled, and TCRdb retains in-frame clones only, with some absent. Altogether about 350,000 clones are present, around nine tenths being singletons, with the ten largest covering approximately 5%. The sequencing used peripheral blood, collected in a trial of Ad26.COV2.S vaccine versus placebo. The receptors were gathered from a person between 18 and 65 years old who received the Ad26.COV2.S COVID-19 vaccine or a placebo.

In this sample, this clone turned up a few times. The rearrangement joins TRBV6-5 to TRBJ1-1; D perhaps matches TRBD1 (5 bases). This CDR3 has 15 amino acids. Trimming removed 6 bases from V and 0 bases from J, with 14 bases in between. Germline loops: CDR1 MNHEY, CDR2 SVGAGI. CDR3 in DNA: TGTGCCAGCAGCCGGGACGGGAACATGAACACTGAAGCTTTCTTT. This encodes CASSRDGNMNTEAFF.

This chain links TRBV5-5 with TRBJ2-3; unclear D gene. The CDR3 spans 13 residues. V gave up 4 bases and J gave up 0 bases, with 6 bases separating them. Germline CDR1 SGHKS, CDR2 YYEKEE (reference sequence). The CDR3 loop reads CASSIPSTDTQYF. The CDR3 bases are TGTGCCAGCAGCATTCCTAGCACAGATACGCAGTATTTT.

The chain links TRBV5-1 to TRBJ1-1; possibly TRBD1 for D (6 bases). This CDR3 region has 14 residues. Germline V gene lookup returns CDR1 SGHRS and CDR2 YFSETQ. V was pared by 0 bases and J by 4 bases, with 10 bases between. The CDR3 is CASSLVSGVTEAFF. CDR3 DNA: TGCGCCAGCAGCTTGGTGTCAGGGGTCACTGAAGCTTTCTTT.

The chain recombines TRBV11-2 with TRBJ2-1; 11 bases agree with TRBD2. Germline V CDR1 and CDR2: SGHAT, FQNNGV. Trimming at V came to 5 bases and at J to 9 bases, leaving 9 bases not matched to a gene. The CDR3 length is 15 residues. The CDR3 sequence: CASSRVAGGPSEQFF. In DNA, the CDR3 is TGTGCCAGCAGCCGGGTAGCGGGGGGGCCGAGTGAGCAGTTCTTC.

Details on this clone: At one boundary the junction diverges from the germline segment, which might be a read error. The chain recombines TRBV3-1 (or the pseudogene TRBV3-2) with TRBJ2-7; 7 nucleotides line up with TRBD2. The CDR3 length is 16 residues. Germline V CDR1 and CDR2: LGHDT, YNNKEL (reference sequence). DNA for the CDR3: TGTGCCAACAGCCGGCACTCTAGCGGCACCTCCTACGAGCAGTACTTC. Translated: CANSRHSSGTSYEQYF.

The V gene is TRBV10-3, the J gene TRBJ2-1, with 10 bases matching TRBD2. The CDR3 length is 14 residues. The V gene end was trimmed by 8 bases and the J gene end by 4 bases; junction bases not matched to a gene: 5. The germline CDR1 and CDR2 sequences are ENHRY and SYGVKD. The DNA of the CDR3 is TGTGCCATCTCCAGCGGGGGGGGGTACAATGAGCAGTTCTTC. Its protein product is CAISSGGGYNEQFF.

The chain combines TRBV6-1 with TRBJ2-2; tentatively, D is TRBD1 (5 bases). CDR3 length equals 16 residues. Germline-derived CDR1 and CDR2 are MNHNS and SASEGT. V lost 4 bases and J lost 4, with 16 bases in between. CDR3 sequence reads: CASSARTPGLTGELFF. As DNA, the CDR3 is TGTGCCAGCAGTGCTAGGACACCAGGTCTCACCGGGGAGCTGTTTTTT.

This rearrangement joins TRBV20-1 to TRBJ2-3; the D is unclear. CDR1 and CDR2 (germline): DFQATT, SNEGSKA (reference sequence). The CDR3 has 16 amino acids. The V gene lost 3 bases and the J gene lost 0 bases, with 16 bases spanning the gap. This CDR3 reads CSASVRTDSSTDTQYF. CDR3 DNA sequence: TGCAGTGCTAGTGTCCGGACGGATTCTAGCACAGATACGCAGTATTTT.

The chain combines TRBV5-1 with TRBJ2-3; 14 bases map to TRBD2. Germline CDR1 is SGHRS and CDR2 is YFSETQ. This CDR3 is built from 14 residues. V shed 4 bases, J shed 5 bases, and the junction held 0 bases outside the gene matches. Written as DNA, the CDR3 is TGCGCCAGCAGCGGACTAGCGGGAGGAGATACGCAGTATTTT. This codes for CASSGLAGGDTQYF.

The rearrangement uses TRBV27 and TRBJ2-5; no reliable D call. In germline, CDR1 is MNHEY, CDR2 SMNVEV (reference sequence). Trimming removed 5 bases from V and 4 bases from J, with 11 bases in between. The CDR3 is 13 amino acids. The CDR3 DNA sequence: TGTGCCAGCAGTCTAAAGGGCCGAGAGACCCAGTACTTC. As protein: CASSLKGRETQYF.

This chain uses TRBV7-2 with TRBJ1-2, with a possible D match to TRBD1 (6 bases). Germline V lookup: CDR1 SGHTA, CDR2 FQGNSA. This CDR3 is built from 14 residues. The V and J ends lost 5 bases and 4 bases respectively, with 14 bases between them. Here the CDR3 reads CASSPGAQGYGYTF. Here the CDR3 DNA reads TGTGCCAGCAGCCCGGGGGCACAGGGCTATGGCTACACCTTC. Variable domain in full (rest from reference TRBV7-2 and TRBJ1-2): GAGVSQSPSNKVTEKGKDVELRCDPISGHTALYWYRQSLGQGLEFLIYFQGNSAPDKSGLPSDRFSAERTGGSVSTLTIQRTQQEDSAVYLCASSPGAQGYGYTFGSGTRLTVV.

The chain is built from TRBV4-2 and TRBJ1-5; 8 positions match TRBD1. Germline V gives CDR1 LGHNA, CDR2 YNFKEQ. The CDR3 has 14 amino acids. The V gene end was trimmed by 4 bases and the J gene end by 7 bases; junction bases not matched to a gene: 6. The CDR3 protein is CASSLGQGSQPQHF. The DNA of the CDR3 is TGTGCCAGCAGCCTTGGACAGGGAAGCCAGCCCCAGCATTTT.

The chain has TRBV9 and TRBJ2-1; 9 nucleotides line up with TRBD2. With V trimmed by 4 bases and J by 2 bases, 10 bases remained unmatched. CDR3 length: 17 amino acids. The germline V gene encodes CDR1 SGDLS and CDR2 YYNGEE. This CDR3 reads CASSSHNSGSTYNEQFF. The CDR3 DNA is TGTGCCAGCAGCTCACACAATAGCGGGAGTACCTACAATGAGCAGTTCTTC.

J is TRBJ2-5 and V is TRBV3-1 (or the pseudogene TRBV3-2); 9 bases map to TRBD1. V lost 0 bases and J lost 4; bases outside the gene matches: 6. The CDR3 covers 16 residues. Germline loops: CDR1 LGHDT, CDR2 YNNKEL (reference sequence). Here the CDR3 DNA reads TGTGCCAGCAGCCAAGATCCGGGACAGGGAAGAGAGACCCAGTACTTC. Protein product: CASSQDPGQGRETQYF.

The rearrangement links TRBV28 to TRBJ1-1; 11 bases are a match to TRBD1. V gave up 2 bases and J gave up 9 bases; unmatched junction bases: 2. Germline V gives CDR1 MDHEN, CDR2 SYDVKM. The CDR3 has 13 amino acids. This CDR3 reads CASSLVDRGQAFF. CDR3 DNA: TGTGCCAGCAGTTTAGTGGACAGGGGGCAAGCTTTCTTT. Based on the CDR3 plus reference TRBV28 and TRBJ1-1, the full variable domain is DVKVTQSSRYLVKRTGEKVFLECVQDMDHENMFWYRQDPGLGLRLIYFSYDVKMKEKGDIPEGYSVSREKKERFSLILESASTNQTSMYLCASSLVDRGQAFFGQGTRLTVV.

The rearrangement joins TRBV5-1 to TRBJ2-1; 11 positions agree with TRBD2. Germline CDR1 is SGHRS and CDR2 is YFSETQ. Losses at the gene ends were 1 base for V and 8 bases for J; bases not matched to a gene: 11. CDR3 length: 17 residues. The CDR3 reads CASSLRGTSGSYDEQFF. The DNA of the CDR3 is TGCGCCAGCAGCTTGCGGGGAACTAGCGGGAGTTACGATGAGCAGTTCTTC.

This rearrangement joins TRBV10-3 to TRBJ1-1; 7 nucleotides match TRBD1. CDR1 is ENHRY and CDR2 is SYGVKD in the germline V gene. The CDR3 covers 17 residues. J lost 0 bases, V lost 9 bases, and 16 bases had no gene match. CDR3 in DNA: TGTGCCATTAGCACCAATCGACCGGGACAGATGAACACTGAAGCTTTCTTT. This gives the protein CAISTNRPGQMNTEAFF.

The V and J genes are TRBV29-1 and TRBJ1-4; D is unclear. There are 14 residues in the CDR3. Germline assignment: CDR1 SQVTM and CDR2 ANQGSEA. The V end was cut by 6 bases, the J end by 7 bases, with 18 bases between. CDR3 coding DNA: TGCAGCGTAACCCCCATGTATGAAAGTGAAAAACTGTTTTTT. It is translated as CSVTPMYESEKLFF.

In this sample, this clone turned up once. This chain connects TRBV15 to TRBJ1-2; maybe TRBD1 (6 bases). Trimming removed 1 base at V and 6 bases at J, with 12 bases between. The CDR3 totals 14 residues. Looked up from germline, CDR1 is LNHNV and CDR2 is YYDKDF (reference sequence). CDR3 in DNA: TGTGCCACCAGCAGAGGAAACAGGGCGGATGGCTACACCTTC. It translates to CATSRGNRADGYTF.

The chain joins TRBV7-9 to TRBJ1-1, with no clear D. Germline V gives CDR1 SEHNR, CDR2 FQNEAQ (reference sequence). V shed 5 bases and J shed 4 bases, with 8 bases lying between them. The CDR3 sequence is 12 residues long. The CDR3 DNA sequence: TGTGCCAGCAGCCCCGGGGTCACTGAAGCTTTCTTT. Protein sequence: CASSPGVTEAFF.